This TCR beta chain emerged from a study of blood T cell repertoires in COVID-19. About the research overall: From T cells, B-cell-depleted T cells, or PBMCs came the material, which was cDNA or gDNA.

All enrollees were roughly 18 to 95 years old and from about 24 US areas. Participant-given clinical history determined each cohort assignment. Trimming stripped 6 bases from V and 3 bases from J, with 9 bases between. The CDR3 consists of 12 residues. The germline gives CDR1 LNHDA, CDR2 SQIVND (reference sequence). Sequenced by immunoSEQ multiplex PCR; TCRdb stores in-frame clones only, minus some. The sample includes fewer than 300,000 clones, approximately 92% of them seen just once. The rearrangement joins TRBV19 to TRBJ2-7; D possibly corresponds to TRBD1 (6 bases). This receptor was obtained from a woman in her thirties who had recovered from COVID-19. Sequencing used PBMCs or T cells enriched from blood (not recorded which). In DNA, the CDR3 is TGTGCCAGTAGGGACAGACGCTACGAGCAGTACTTC. Residues: CASRDRRYEQYF. Combining the CDR3 with reference TRBV19 and TRBJ2-7 gives the whole variable domain DGGITQSPKYLFRKEGQNVTLSCEQNLNHDAMYWYRQDPGQGLRLIYYSQIVNDFQKGDIAEGYSVSREKKESFPLTVTSAQKNPTAFYLCASRDRRYEQYFGPGTRLTVT.